The 32 T cell receptor beta chains below were found in one sample sequenced in a study of T cell changes during pregnancy in multiple sclerosis. Sequencing was performed with immunoSEQ multiplex PCR; in TCRdb, only in-frame clones are kept and a portion is missing. This sample has 65,000 to 85,000 clones, with roughly 88% found just once. Sample: peripheral blood, taken after pregnancy. These receptors originate from a female donor in good health, enrolled as a control in a pregnancy study.

V usage is TRBV6-5 and J usage is TRBJ2-1; TRBD2 aligns across 12 bases. Germline CDR1 and CDR2: MNHEY and SVGAGI. CDR3 length equals 15 residues. Losses at the gene ends were 6 bases for V and 7 bases for J; bases not matched to a gene: 7. The CDR3 DNA follows: TGTGCCAGCAGCTTCGTGGGACTAGCGGGTAATGAGCAGTTCTTC. Residues: CASSFVGLAGNEQFF.

This chain uses TRBV7-9 with TRBJ2-5; 7 bases are shared with TRBD2. This CDR3 spans 15 amino acids. J was trimmed by 5 bases and V by 6 bases; bases with no gene match: 12. The V gene's germline CDR1 is SEHNR and CDR2 FQNEAQ (reference sequence). The DNA of the CDR3 is TGTGCCAGCAGTCGAGCGGGGAGAACGGAGGAGACCCAGTACTTC. This sequence encodes CASSRAGRTEETQYF.

The chain combines TRBV6-6 with TRBJ2-5; 8 nucleotides agree with TRBD2. This CDR3 contains 15 residues. Germline V gene sequence: CDR1 MNHNY, CDR2 SVGAGI (reference sequence). V lost 0 bases and J lost 6; bases outside the gene matches: 6. This CDR3 reads CASSYSPGLVKTQYF. CDR3 coding DNA: TGTGCCAGCAGTTACTCCCCGGGACTAGTAAAGACCCAGTACTTC.

This rearrangement joins TRBV7-2 to TRBJ2-7; the D gene is possibly TRBD1 (6 bases). Per the germline V gene, CDR1 is SGHTA and CDR2 is FQGNSA. The ends were cut back, 2 bases at V and 2 bases at J, with 10 bases in the middle. The length of the CDR3 is 14 residues. The CDR3: CASSLQGHTYEQYF. The DNA of the CDR3 is TGTGCCAGCAGCTTACAGGGACACACCTACGAGCAGTACTTC.

This clone was recorded only once. The chain combines TRBV25-1 with TRBJ2-4, with D perhaps TRBD1 (5 bases). The germline CDR1 and CDR2 sequences are MGHDK and SYGVNS. The CDR3 has 12 residues. The V and J ends lost 8 bases and 2 bases respectively, with 7 bases between them. The CDR3 sequence: CASQGTKNIQYF. CDR3 DNA sequence: TGTGCCAGCCAGGGTACCAAAAACATTCAGTACTTC.

This chain connects TRBV13 to TRBJ2-5, with 8 bases that match TRBD2. The J call may be incorrect, as the DNA end agrees better with TRBJ2-7. CDR1 is PRHDT and CDR2 is FYEKMQ in the germline V gene (reference sequence). The CDR3 has 15 residues. CDR3 loop: CASSPYGGADYEQYF. CDR3 in DNA: TGTGCCAGCAGCCCTTACGGGGGGGCGGACTACGAGCAGTACTTC.

V is TRBV11-3 and J is TRBJ1-1; a weak D match, TRBD1 (5 bases). Trimming removed 3 bases at V and 4 bases at J, with 15 bases between. The germline V gene has CDR1 SGHNT and CDR2 YENEEA. There are 15 residues in the CDR3. CDR3 residues: CASSFGGRGPTEAFF. CDR3 nucleotide sequence: TGTGCCAGCAGCTTTGGCGGGAGGGGACCCACTGAAGCTTTCTTT.

This rearrangement joins TRBV9 to TRBJ1-4, with D unresolved. This CDR3 is 13 amino acids long. The germline V gene encodes CDR1 SGDLS and CDR2 YYNGEE. Trimming took 0 bases from V and 3 from J, leaving 3 bases between them. CDR3 sequence: CASSVAANEKLFF. The CDR3 DNA follows: TGTGCCAGCAGCGTAGCTGCTAATGAAAAACTGTTTTTT.

This chain links TRBV5-6 with TRBJ2-1; TRBD2 matches 8 bases. V shed 2 bases and J 1 base; nucleotides not matched to a gene: 2. Looked up from germline, CDR1 is SGHDT and CDR2 is YYEEEE. The CDR3 consists of 15 residues. CDR3 coding DNA: TGTGCCAGCAGCTTTCGGGGGGGGTCCTACAATGAGCAGTTCTTC. This codes for CASSFRGGSYNEQFF.

The chain joins TRBV28 to TRBJ1-5; 12 nucleotides match TRBD1. J gave up 2 bases and V 5 bases, and 10 bases lay outside the gene matches. Germline V gives CDR1 MDHEN, CDR2 SYDVKM. The CDR3 runs 18 residues. CDR3 sequence: CASSRGTGGLVGNQPQHF. The CDR3 nucleotides read TGTGCCAGCAGTCGAGGGACAGGGGGCCTAGTGGGCAATCAGCCCCAGCATTTT.

This chain connects TRBV5-6 to TRBJ2-3; D is perhaps TRBD1 (6 bases). From germline, CDR1 is SGHDT and CDR2 YYEEEE. The length of the CDR3 is 16 residues. V lost 3 bases and J 0 bases, leaving 14 bases between the germline ends. CDR3 in amino acids: CASSSYRAHSTDTQYF. For the CDR3, the DNA is TGTGCCAGCAGCTCTTACAGGGCCCATAGCACAGATACGCAGTATTTT.

The chain couples TRBV9 to TRBJ2-1; 7 bases agree with TRBD2. The CDR3 loop spans 13 amino acids. Per the germline V gene, CDR1 is SGDLS and CDR2 is YYNGEE. Trimming cost V 4 bases and J 12 bases; bases outside gene matches: 10. CDR3 in amino acids: CASSRRTSSGQFF. CDR3 bases: TGTGCCAGCAGCAGGCGGACTAGTAGCGGGCAGTTCTTC.

J is TRBJ2-2 and V is TRBV5-6, with TRBD1 matching 7 bases. V shed 5 bases, J shed 2 bases, and the junction held 6 bases outside the gene matches. The CDR3 is 15 amino acids. Germline CDR1 and CDR2: SGHDT and YYEEEE. DNA of the CDR3: TGTGCCAGCAGTTCACAGGGGCCAAACACCGGGGAGCTGTTTTTT. This encodes CASSSQGPNTGELFF.

The J gene is TRBJ2-7, the V gene TRBV7-2; D is unclear. The CDR3 length is 12 residues. Germline V CDR1 and CDR2: SGHTA, FQGNSA. Deletions cut 6 bases from V and 5 bases from J, with 11 bases between. The CDR3, as DNA: TGTGCCAGCAGTGAGGTTGTCCACGAGCAGTACTTC. The encoded protein is CASSEVVHEQYF.

V gene TRBV7-2 combines with J gene TRBJ2-1; 8 bases are a match to TRBD2. The CDR3 loop spans 15 amino acids. V trimming: 5 bases; J trimming: 4 bases; junction bases outside the gene matches: 7. Looked up from germline, CDR1 is SGHTA and CDR2 is FQGNSA. Here the CDR3 DNA reads TGTGCCAGCAGCAAACGGGAGGGCCAGTACAATGAGCAGTTCTTC. It encodes CASSKREGQYNEQFF.

This rearrangement joins TRBV12-5 to TRBJ2-1, with a possible D match to TRBD2 (6 bases). Germline CDR1 reads LGHNT; CDR2 reads FRNRAP. Trimming removed 0 bases at V and 3 bases at J, with 12 bases between. This CDR3 is built from 16 residues. CDR3 sequence (DNA): TGTGCTAGTGGTTTGGTACTAGCCGTGGGCTACAATGAGCAGTTCTTC. Protein: CASGLVLAVGYNEQFF.

This sequence joins TRBV19 and TRBJ2-2; weak D call: TRBD2 (6 bases). V was clipped by 5 bases and J by 5 bases, with 12 bases between them. Germline values: CDR1 LNHDA, CDR2 SQIVND (reference sequence). The CDR3 has 14 residues. In DNA, the CDR3 is TGTGCCAGTAGTGATAGCGGCTGGACCGGGGAGCTGTTTTTT. This gives the protein CASSDSGWTGELFF.

As concerns this clone: Within the sample, other DNA sequences also encode this same CDR3. This sequence joins TRBV7-9 and TRBJ1-1; D gene unclear. The germline V gene has CDR1 SEHNR and CDR2 FQNEAQ (reference sequence). Trimming removed 5 bases from V and 3 bases from J, with 7 bases in between. This CDR3 has 12 residues. CDR3 coding DNA: TGTGCCAGCAGCCCAGGATACACTGAAGCTTTCTTT. It encodes CASSPGYTEAFF.

CDR3 sequence (DNA): TGCGCCAGCAGCTTGGTGGGGGGTACGGAGACCCAGTACTTC. Its protein is CASSLVGGTETQYF. This rearrangement joins TRBV5-1 to TRBJ2-5; perhaps TRBD2 as D (6 bases). Germline CDR1 is SGHRS and CDR2 is YFSETQ. Between the trimmed V and J ends, which lost 0 bases and 5 bases, there was a span of 11 bases. CDR3 length: 14 amino acids. The whole variable domain, filled in from reference TRBV5-1 and TRBJ2-5, reads KAGVTQTPRYLIKTRGQQVTLSCSPISGHRSVSWYQQTPGQGLQFLFEYFSETQRNKGNFPGRFSGRQFSNSRSEMNVSTLELGDSALYLCASSLVGGTETQYFGPGTRLLVL.

V gene TRBV7-2 combines with J gene TRBJ1-5, with TRBD1 identical over 8 bases. CDR1 is SGHTA and CDR2 is FQGNSA in the germline V gene. V shed 3 bases and J 3 bases; nucleotides not matched to a gene: 4. This CDR3 region has 15 residues. This CDR3 is CASSFQGALNQPQHF. The CDR3 DNA is TGTGCCAGCAGCTTCCAGGGGGCGCTCAATCAGCCCCAGCATTTT.

This clone was picked up one time. In DNA, the CDR3 is TGTGCCAGCTCACCAGGGACAGGGGTGGCTTCACCCCTCCACTTT. Translation gives CASSPGTGVASPLHF. V usage is TRBV18 and J usage is TRBJ1-6; 10 positions agree with TRBD1. Trimming removed 2 bases from V and 9 bases from J; junction bases left unmatched: 4. Germline V gives CDR1 KGHSH, CDR2 LQKENI. This CDR3 is 15 amino acids long. Full variable domain (remainder filled in from reference TRBV18 and TRBJ1-6): NAGVMQNPRHLVRRRGQEARLRCSPMKGHSHVYWYRQLPEEGLKFMVYLQKENIIDESGMPKERFSAEFPKEGPSILRIQQVVRGDSAAYFCASSPGTGVASPLHFGNGTRLTVT.

This clone showed up just once. The chain has TRBV29-1 and TRBJ2-7, with D possibly being TRBD1 (5 bases). Trimming took off 5 bases at V and 0 bases at J, with 8 bases between the two ends. Germline V gives CDR1 SQVTM, CDR2 ANQGSEA. This CDR3 comprises 12 residues. The CDR3 DNA reads as TGCAGCGTTCGACAGAGCTCCTACGAGCAGTACTTC. This encodes CSVRQSSYEQYF.

The chain combines TRBV29-1 with TRBJ2-3, with TRBD2 matching 7 bases. The V and J ends lost 6 bases and 2 bases, in that order; junction bases with no gene match: 11. CDR1 SQVTM and CDR2 ANQGSEA come from the germline V gene. There are 15 residues in the CDR3. CDR3 region: CSVGGGGYATDTQYF. The CDR3, as DNA: TGCAGCGTAGGCGGCGGGGGTTACGCCACAGATACGCAGTATTTT.

V usage is TRBV14 and J usage is TRBJ2-5; weak D call: TRBD2 (5 bases). Trimming shortened V by 0 bases and J by 3 bases, and 14 bases separated the two germline ends. CDR3 length equals 16 residues. The germline V gene encodes CDR1 SGHDN and CDR2 FVKESK. The CDR3 loop reads CASSQELRAGEETQYF. CDR3 sequence (DNA): TGTGCCAGCAGCCAAGAGCTGAGGGCCGGCGAAGAGACCCAGTACTTC.

This clone was seen a single time. CDR3 region: CASSSTVLRGTEAFF. DNA for the CDR3: TGTGCCAGCAGCTCTACAGTCCTCCGGGGCACTGAAGCTTTCTTT. The chain links TRBV7-2 to TRBJ1-1; D uncertain. Germline V gives CDR1 SGHTA, CDR2 FQGNSA. CDR3 length: 15 residues. V was pared by 4 bases and J by 4 bases, with 16 bases between.

The chain is built from TRBV5-1 and TRBJ2-1, with 8 bases lining up with TRBD1. Per the germline V gene, CDR1 is SGHRS and CDR2 is YFSETQ. CDR3 length: 17 amino acids. V trimming: 4 bases; J trimming: 2 bases; junction bases outside the gene matches: 11. This CDR3 reads CASSGGTGISTYNEQFF. The CDR3 DNA sequence: TGCGCCAGCAGCGGAGGGACAGGAATAAGCACCTACAATGAGCAGTTCTTC.

This chain joins TRBV18 and TRBJ2-1; TRBD2 aligns across 13 bases. The CDR3 covers 14 residues. Germline CDR1 KGHSH, CDR2 LQKENI. V lost 6 bases, J lost 7 bases, and 3 bases stayed unmatched. In DNA form, the CDR3 reads TGTGCCAGCTCCGGACTAGCGGGAGATAATGAGCAGTTCTTC. Protein sequence: CASSGLAGDNEQFF.

The V and J genes are TRBV30 and TRBJ2-7; TRBD2 matches at 8 bases. The CDR3 is made up of 16 amino acids. V shed 2 bases and J 5 bases; nucleotides not matched to a gene: 14. Germline CDR1 GTSNPN, CDR2 SVGIG (reference sequence). The CDR3 DNA sequence: TGTGCCTGGAGTCCCCCCCGAGGTAGCGGGACCCACGAGCAGTACTTC. Translating gives CAWSPPRGSGTHEQYF.

The J gene is TRBJ1-1, the V gene TRBV30; possibly TRBD1 for D (6 bases). Looked up from germline, CDR1 is GTSNPN and CDR2 is SVGIG (reference sequence). Trimming removed 3 bases at V and 2 bases at J, with 10 bases between. This CDR3 contains 13 residues. Here the CDR3 reads CAWREDSNTEAFF. CDR3 sequence (DNA): TGTGCCTGGAGGGAGGACAGCAACACTGAAGCTTTCTTT. The full variable domain, completed using reference TRBV30 and TRBJ1-1, is SQTIHQWPATLVQPVGSPLSLECTVEGTSNPNLYWYRQAAGRGLQLLFYSVGIGQISSEVPQNLSASRPQDRQFILSSKKLLLSDSGFYLCAWREDSNTEAFFGQGTRLTVV.

V usage is TRBV6-5 and J usage is TRBJ1-2, with D tentatively TRBD1 (6 bases). Trimming took 5 bases from V and 2 from J, leaving 12 bases between them. The germline V gene has CDR1 MNHEY and CDR2 SVGAGI. CDR3 length: 14 residues. CDR3 residues: CASSGRGANYGYTF. CDR3 DNA sequence: TGTGCCAGCAGTGGACGGGGGGCCAACTATGGCTACACCTTC.

This chain uses TRBV19 with TRBJ2-7; D is possibly TRBD2 (5 bases). The CDR3 length is 13 residues. Trimming left V 4 bases short and J 6 bases short, with 13 bases between. CDR1 is LNHDA, CDR2 SQIVND, per germline (reference sequence). The CDR3 DNA follows: TGTGCCAGTAGTACAGGTAAAAGCGGCGAGCAGTACTTC. Translating gives CASSTGKSGEQYF. The entire variable domain, with the rest obtained from reference TRBV19 and TRBJ2-7, is as follows: DGGITQSPKYLFRKEGQNVTLSCEQNLNHDAMYWYRQDPGQGLRLIYYSQIVNDFQKGDIAEGYSVSREKKESFPLTVTSAQKNPTAFYLCASSTGKSGEQYFGPGTRLTVT.

This clone was recorded only once. The V gene is TRBV7-8, the J gene TRBJ1-2, with 9 positions matching TRBD1. The V and J ends lost 4 bases and 7 bases, in that order; junction bases with no gene match: 10. The germline V gene encodes CDR1 SGHVS and CDR2 FQNEAQ. The CDR3 totals 15 residues. CDR3 DNA sequence: TGTGCCAGCAGCTCCTCGACAGGGGGAGGAGGTGGCTACACCTTC. The encoded protein is CASSSSTGGGGGYTF. Full variable domain (remainder filled in from reference TRBV7-8 and TRBJ1-2): GAGVSQSPRYKVAKRGQDVALRCDPISGHVSLFWYQQALGQGPEFLTYFQNEAQLDKSGLPSDRFFAERPEGSVSTLKIQRTQQEDSAVYLCASSSSTGGGGGYTFGSGTRLTVV.